This TCR beta chain was documented in a study of identical twins. In germline, CDR1 is SGHTA, CDR2 FQGTGA. The CDR3 runs 16 residues. The trim removed 0 bases at V and 3 bases at J, leaving 4 bases unmatched. Whole-study findings and limits: Compared with models, monozygotic twins showed more out-of-frame TCR alpha sharing. While abundant cord blood beta clonotypes carried fewer insertions, memory repertoires showed no such pattern.

Ten or more counts support this clonotype. Antigen: not known. Unique molecular identifiers were present on the cDNA, which also gained a universal primer site by template switching. TCRdb analysed the 5' RACE reads with MiXCR anew, one entry per CDR3 protein. This sample has roughly 630,000 distinct CDR3 sequences, with roughly 7.2% found just once. The same sample was also used in a study of yellow fever vaccine responses in identical twins.

The chain joins TRBV7-3 to TRBJ2-1; 8 bases map to TRBD2. This TCR was sampled from a woman between 18 and 29 years old in good health. What was sequenced was PBMCs. The CDR3 is CASSLTTSGLYNEQFF. The CDR3 DNA follows: TGTGCCAGCAGCTTAACTACTAGCGGTCTCTACAATGAGCAGTTCTTC.